This T cell receptor beta chain was recovered during a study of blood T cell repertoires in COVID-19. Study background: The origin of the acute and convalescent COVID-19 samples was the United States, Italy and Spain.

Under the authors' procedure: Reference gene primer amplification gave nucleated cell count estimates. Here immunoSEQ multiplex PCR was the method, and the copy in TCRdb shows in-frame clones only, minus some. The D gene and trimming were derived from the DNA, and the V and J assignments and clone size from that table. Of approximately 450,000 clones in the sample, 85% to 90% are singletons; the top ten hold 0.95% to 1.2%. V shed 2 bases, J shed 0 bases, and the junction held 2 bases outside the gene matches. This CDR3 spans 15 amino acids. The germline V gene has CDR1 SGHRS and CDR2 YFSETQ. Donors were grouped by their self-reported clinical history. Donors of Cohort 3 who recovered were those that had two negative PCRs, clearance, or symptom resolution.

Material: PBMCs or T cells enriched from blood (not recorded which). The genes are TRBV5-1 and TRBJ2-1; TRBD1 matches at 7 bases. The sequence derives from a man in his thirties or forties who had recovered from COVID-19. CDR3 sequence: CASSFDRASYNEQFF. CDR3 in DNA: TGCGCCAGCAGCTTTGACAGGGCCTCCTACAATGAGCAGTTCTTC.